This T cell receptor beta chain emerged from a study of blood T cell repertoires in COVID-19. Study information: T cells, B-cell-depleted T cells, or PBMCs provided the cDNA or gDNA that served as material.

The CDR3 spans 14 residues. As handled by the study authors: Scientists estimated how many nucleated cells there were by amplifying reference gene primers. Produced via immunoSEQ multiplex PCR; TCRdb's table is partial and in-frame only. V, J and clone size are taken as reported in that table, and D and trimming were inferred from the DNA itself. The sample lists under 250,000 clones, about 86% occurring once. The sequence was obtained from a man aged 40-49 years with active or convalescent COVID-19. This rearrangement joins TRBV21-1 to TRBJ1-2. TRBV21-1 is designated a pseudogene. Sequences were obtained from peripheral blood. CDR3 sequence (DNA): TGTGCCAGCAGCATCTCACGGGATTACTATGGCTACACCTTC. It is translated as CASSISRDYYGYTF.